The clone carrying this T cell receptor (beta chain) was seen ten or more times. Its antigen is currently unknown. This sample was taken from a study of T cell clonality in common variable immunodeficiency. Study-level results: Patient heterogeneity in the CVID cohort limited correlations between repertoire features and clinical complications. Reportedly, TCR beta sequences from common variable immunodeficiency showed fewer deletions and N-nucleotide insertions.

Produced via immunoSEQ multiplex PCR; TCRdb's table is partial and in-frame only. The table lists over 30,000 clones, with no singletons. What was sequenced was peripheral blood mononuclear cells. This receptor was taken from a human donor with common variable immunodeficiency.

The CDR3 protein is CSARNPRTSGRAGYEQYF. The CDR3 DNA, read in part, is TGCAGTGCTAGGAACCCAAGGACTAGCGGGAGGGCGGGGTACGAG. This rearrangement joins TRBV20-1 to TRBJ2-7, with 15 bases identical to TRBD2. The CDR3 is cut off 3 residues early in the read; its end comes from the germline J gene. In germline, CDR1 is DFQATT, CDR2 SNEGSKA (reference sequence). The V gene end was trimmed by 3 bases and the J gene end by 4 bases; junction bases not matched to a gene: 13. CDR3 length equals 18 residues.